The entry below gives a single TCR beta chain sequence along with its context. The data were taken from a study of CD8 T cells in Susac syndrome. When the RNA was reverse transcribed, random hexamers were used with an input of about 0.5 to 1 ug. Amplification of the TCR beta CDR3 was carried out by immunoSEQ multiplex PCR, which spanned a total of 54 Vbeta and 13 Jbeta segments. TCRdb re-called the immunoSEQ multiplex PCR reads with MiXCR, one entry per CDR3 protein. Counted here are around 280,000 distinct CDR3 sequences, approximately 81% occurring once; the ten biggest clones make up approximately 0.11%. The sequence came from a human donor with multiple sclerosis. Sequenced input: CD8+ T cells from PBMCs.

The CDR3 coding sequence is TGCAGCGTTCCTGGCGCTAGCTCTGGGGAGCTGTTTTTT. As protein: CSVPGASSGELFF. V gene TRBV29-1 combines with J gene TRBJ2-2, with D possibly being TRBD2 (5 bases). The germline V gene encodes CDR1 SQVTM and CDR2 ANQGSEA. With 5 bases removed from V and 8 bases from J, the gap between germline ends came to 15 bases. There are 13 residues in the CDR3.